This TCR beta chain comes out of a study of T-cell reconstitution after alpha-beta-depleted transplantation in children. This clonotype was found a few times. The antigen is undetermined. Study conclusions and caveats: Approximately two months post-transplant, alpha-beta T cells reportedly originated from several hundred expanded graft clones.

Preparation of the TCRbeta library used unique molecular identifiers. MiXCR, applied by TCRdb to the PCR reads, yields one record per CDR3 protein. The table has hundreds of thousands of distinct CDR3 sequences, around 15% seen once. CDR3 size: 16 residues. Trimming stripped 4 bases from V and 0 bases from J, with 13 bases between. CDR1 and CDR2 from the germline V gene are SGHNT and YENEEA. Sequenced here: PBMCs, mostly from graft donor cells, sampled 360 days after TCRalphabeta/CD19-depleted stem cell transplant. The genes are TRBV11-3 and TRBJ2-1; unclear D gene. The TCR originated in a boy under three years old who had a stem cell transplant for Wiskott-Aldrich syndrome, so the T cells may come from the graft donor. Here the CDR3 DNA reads TGTGCCAGCAGCTCTGAGCAACCGAGCTCCTACAATGAGCAGTTCTTC. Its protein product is CASSSEQPSSYNEQFF.